This passage covers 10 T cell receptor beta chains from one sample sequenced in a study of control samples from healthy donors and cancer patients. Some clones are missing from TCRdb's copy, which holds only in-frame ones; the method was immunoSEQ multiplex PCR. This table holds about 170,000 clones, about 90% found once. Sequences were obtained from blood. Receptor source: a young man in good health.

This chain uses TRBV9 with TRBJ2-1, with D possibly being TRBD2 (6 bases). The CDR3 length is 15 residues. V lost 3 bases to trimming and J lost 2 bases, with 12 bases between them. Germline V gene data show CDR1 as SGDLS and CDR2 as YYNGEE. Written as DNA, the CDR3 is TGTGCCAGCAGCGAGGGGCGGGGCGCCTACAATGAGCAGTTCTTC. It codes for CASSEGRGAYNEQFF.

This sequence joins TRBV4-3 and TRBJ2-7, with D possibly being TRBD2 (5 bases). CDR1 is LGHNA and CDR2 is YSLEER in the germline V gene. The CDR3 spans 15 residues. The V and J ends lost 0 bases and 0 bases respectively, with 9 bases between them. CDR3 in DNA: TGCGCCAGCAGCCAAGAAATGGGGAGCTCCTACGAGCAGTACTTC. It is translated as CASSQEMGSSYEQYF.

The chain uses TRBV5-6 and TRBJ2-4; either TRBD1 or TRBD2 may fit D (6 bases each). Germline V gives CDR1 SGHDT, CDR2 YYEEEE. Trimming removed 1 base from V and 6 bases from J, with 17 bases in between. This CDR3 is built from 16 residues. The CDR3: CASSLLGGILGNIQYF. The DNA for the CDR3 is TGTGCCAGCAGCTTGTTAGGGGGGATCTTGGGAAACATTCAGTACTTC.

The chain combines TRBV3-1 (or the pseudogene TRBV3-2) with TRBJ2-1; D is tentatively TRBD1 or TRBD2 (5 bases each). V was trimmed by 3 bases and J by 0 bases, leaving 15 bases between them. There are 17 residues in the CDR3. Germline-derived CDR1 and CDR2 are LGHDT and YNNKEL (reference sequence). The CDR3 protein is CASSHPRGTDSYNEQFF. In DNA, the CDR3 is TGTGCCAGCAGCCACCCCCGTGGGACCGACTCCTACAATGAGCAGTTCTTC.

The chain joins TRBV19 to TRBJ1-3, with 10 bases that match TRBD1. With V trimmed by 7 bases and J by 4 bases, 4 bases remained unmatched. CDR3 length: 14 amino acids. Germline V lookup: CDR1 LNHDA, CDR2 SQIVND (reference sequence). CDR3 nucleotides: TGTGCCAGTACCGTGACAGGGGGCGGAAACACCATATATTTT. Translation: CASTVTGGGNTIYF.

This chain links TRBV13 with TRBJ2-7, with D possibly matching TRBD2 (5 bases). The germline CDR1 and CDR2 sequences are PRHDT and FYEKMQ (reference sequence). The CDR3 sequence is 16 residues long. With 5 bases removed from V and 6 bases from J, the gap between germline ends came to 23 bases. CDR3 bases: TGTGCCAGCAGCCCCCCAAACTCGGGGTCCCTCACCGAGCAGTACTTC. Translating gives CASSPPNSGSLTEQYF.

J is TRBJ2-3 and V is TRBV23-1; the D is unclear. TRBV23-1 has ORF status, its function being uncertain. The CDR3 contains 18 residues. The V gene lost 2 bases and the J gene lost 4 bases, with 22 bases spanning the gap. In nucleotides, the CDR3 is TGCGCCAGCAGTCAAAGGAAGGGCTACCCCGTGGTTGCAGATACGCAGTATTTT. Its translation is CASSQRKGYPVVADTQYF.

This sequence joins TRBV7-6 and TRBJ1-6; D remains unclear. The CDR3 extends over 14 amino acids. V was trimmed by 5 bases and J by 9 bases, leaving 14 bases between them. Per the germline V gene, CDR1 is SGHVS and CDR2 is FNYEAQ. CDR3 nucleotide sequence: TGTGCCAGCAGCCCGACTGGGGAGGGTTCACCCCTCCACTTT. Amino acids: CASSPTGEGSPLHF. Complete variable domain (other parts from reference TRBV7-6 and TRBJ1-6): GAGVSQSPRYKVTKRGQDVALRCDPISGHVSLYWYRQALGQGPEFLTYFNYEAQQDKSGLPNDRFSAERPEGSISTLTIQRTEQRDSAMYRCASSPTGEGSPLHFGNGTRLTVT.

The rearrangement uses TRBV27 and TRBJ2-1; a weak D match, TRBD1 (5 bases). The germline gives CDR1 MNHEY, CDR2 SMNVEV (reference sequence). There are 14 residues in the CDR3. The ends were cut back, 0 bases at V and 10 bases at J, with 13 bases in the middle. CDR3 protein: CASSLSIKGNEQFF. The CDR3 coding sequence is TGTGCCAGCAGTTTATCGATCAAGGGGAACGAGCAGTTCTTC.

The chain has TRBV29-1 and TRBJ1-1; D possibly corresponds to TRBD1 (6 bases). The CDR3 covers 16 residues. With 6 bases removed from V and 0 bases from J, the gap between germline ends came to 20 bases. In germline, CDR1 is SQVTM, CDR2 ANQGSEA. In DNA form, the CDR3 reads TGCAGCGTCGTACCTGGGGGGGGGCTTGTGAACACTGAAGCTTTCTTT. Protein product: CSVVPGGGLVNTEAFF.